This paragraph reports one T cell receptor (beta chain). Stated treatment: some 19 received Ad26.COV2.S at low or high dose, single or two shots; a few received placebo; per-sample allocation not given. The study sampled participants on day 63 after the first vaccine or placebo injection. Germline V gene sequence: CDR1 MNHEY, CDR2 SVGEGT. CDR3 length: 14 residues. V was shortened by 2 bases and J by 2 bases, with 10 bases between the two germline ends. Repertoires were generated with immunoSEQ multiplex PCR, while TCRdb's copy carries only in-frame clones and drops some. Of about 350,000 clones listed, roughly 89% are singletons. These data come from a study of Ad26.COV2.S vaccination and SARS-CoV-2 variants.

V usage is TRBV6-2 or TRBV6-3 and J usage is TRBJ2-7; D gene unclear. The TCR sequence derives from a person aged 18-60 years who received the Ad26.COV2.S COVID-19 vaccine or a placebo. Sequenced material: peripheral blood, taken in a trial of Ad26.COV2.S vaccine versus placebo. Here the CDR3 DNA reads TGTGCCAGCAGTTACGCCGTCCCGACCTACGAGCAGTACTTC. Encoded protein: CASSYAVPTYEQYF.